This T cell receptor beta chain comes out of a study of blood T cell repertoires in COVID-19. Method: immunoSEQ multiplex PCR; TCRdb's copy keeps in-frame clones and lacks some. The sample has 210,000 or so clones; roughly nine tenths are singletons. Germline V lookup: CDR1 SGHRS, CDR2 YFSETQ. V shed 2 bases, J shed 3 bases, and the junction held 2 bases outside the gene matches. CDR3 size: 14 residues. This sequence joins TRBV5-1 and TRBJ2-3, with 8 bases fitting TRBD2. The TCR originated in a man aged 35 to 55 with acute or convalescent COVID-19. Material: peripheral blood. CDR3 coding DNA: TGCGCCAGCAGCTTTAGCGGGGTAACAGATACGCAGTATTTT. As protein: CASSFSGVTDTQYF.